The clone carrying this T cell receptor (beta chain) was detected a few times. The data stem from a study of PD-1 blockade in mismatch repair-deficient tumors. TCRdb's copy holds only in-frame clones and misses some; the assay was immunoSEQ multiplex PCR. The sample has tens of thousands of clones; roughly 78% are singletons. V was pared by 3 bases and J by 9 bases, with 8 bases of the junction left unmatched. Germline-derived CDR1 and CDR2 are GTSNPN and SVGIG (reference sequence). This CDR3 comprises 13 residues. This clonotype was sampled from an adult with mismatch repair-deficient cancer. The V and J genes are TRBV30 and TRBJ1-5, with 7 nucleotides matching TRBD1. The input for sequencing was peripheral blood, taken 4 weeks after starting pembrolizumab. CDR3 region: CAWRGDSTGPQHF. The CDR3 coding sequence is TGTGCCTGGAGAGGGGACAGCACTGGGCCCCAGCATTTT.